Sequencing of this T cell receptor (beta chain) was carried out in a study of cytomegalovirus exposure and HLA in healthy donors. PCR employed 60 Vbeta and 13 Jbeta primers. The table came from immunoSEQ multiplex PCR; TCRdb's copy has only in-frame clones and leaves some out. There are about 150,000 clones in the sample; roughly 70% occur only once, and 7% lies in the top ten. Comment on this clone: Its antigen is currently unknown.

Germline lookup yields CDR1 SEHNR and CDR2 FQNEAQ (reference sequence). J was trimmed by 12 bases and V by 3 bases; bases with no gene match: 7. The CDR3 consists of 12 residues. General study results and limits: In an earlier analysis, about 90% or about 30%: the productive usage of most TCR beta V segments. TRBV6-2, TRBV6-3 and some other V segments were unresolvable in 87-base-pair reads. Later, an analysis found that common viral pathogens appeared to be linked with several of the most significant clusters.

The sample taken for sequencing was PBMCs. The clonotype originates from a man aged 25 to 45 in good health and CMV-seronegative. This rearrangement joins TRBV7-9 to TRBJ1-2, with 7 positions matching TRBD1. This chain's CDR3 is CASSFIPGTDTF. Here the CDR3 DNA reads TGTGCCAGCAGCTTTATACCCGGGACAGACACCTTC.